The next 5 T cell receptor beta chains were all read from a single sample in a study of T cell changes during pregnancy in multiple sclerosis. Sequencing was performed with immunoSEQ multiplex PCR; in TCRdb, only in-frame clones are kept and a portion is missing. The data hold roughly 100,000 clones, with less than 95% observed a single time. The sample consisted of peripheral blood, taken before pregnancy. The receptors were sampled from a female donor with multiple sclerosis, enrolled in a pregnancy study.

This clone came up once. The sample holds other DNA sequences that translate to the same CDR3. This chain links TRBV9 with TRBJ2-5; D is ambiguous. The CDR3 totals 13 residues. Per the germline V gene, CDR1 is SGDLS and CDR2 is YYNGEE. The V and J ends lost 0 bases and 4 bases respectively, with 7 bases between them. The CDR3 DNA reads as TGTGCCAGCAGCGTAGCTACCGGAGAGACCCAGTACTTC. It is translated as CASSVATGETQYF.

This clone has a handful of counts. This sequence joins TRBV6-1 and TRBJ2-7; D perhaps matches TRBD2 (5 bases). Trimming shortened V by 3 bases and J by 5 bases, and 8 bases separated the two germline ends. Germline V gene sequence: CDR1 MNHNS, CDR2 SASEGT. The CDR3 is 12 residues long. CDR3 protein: CASSDPGDEQYF. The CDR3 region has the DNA TGTGCCAGCAGTGACCCCGGGGACGAGCAGTACTTC.

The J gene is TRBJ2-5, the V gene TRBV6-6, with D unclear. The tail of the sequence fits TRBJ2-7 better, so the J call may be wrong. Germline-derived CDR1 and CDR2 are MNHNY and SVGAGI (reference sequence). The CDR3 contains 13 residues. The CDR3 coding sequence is TGTGCCAGCGGAGAAAGGCGCGCCTACGAGCAGTACTTC. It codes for CASGERRAYEQYF.

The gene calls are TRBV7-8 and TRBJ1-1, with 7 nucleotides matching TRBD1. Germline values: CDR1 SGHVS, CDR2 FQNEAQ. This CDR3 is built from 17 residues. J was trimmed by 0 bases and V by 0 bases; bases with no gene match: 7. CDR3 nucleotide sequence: TGTGCCAGCAGCTTAGCGTTCACAGGGGTAATGAACACTGAAGCTTTCTTT. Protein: CASSLAFTGVMNTEAFF.

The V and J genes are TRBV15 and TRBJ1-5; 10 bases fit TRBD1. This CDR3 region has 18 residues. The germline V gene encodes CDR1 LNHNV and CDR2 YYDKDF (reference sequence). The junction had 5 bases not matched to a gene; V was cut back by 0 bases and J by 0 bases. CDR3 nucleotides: TGTGCCACCAGCAGAGATGTGTGGACAGGGGGTAGCAATCAGCCCCAGCATTTT. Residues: CATSRDVWTGGSNQPQHF. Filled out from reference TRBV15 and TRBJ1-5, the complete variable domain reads DAMVIQNPRYQVTQFGKPVTLSCSQTLNHNVMYWYQQKSSQAPKLLFHYYDKDFNNEADTPDNFQSRRPNTSFCFLDIRSPGLGDTAMYLCATSRDVWTGGSNQPQHFGDGTRLSIL.